This TCR beta chain was found in a study of OX40 agonist ivuxolimab in advanced cancers. Overall study findings and caveats: The study did not work out the antigen specificity of the expanded peripheral T cells.

Measured with immunoSEQ multiplex PCR; TCRdb has only the in-frame clones, and not every one. This table holds about 48,000 clones, more than 80% found once. On this clone: Its target is not known.

Trimming took off 2 bases at V and 0 bases at J, with 9 bases between the two ends. CDR1 and CDR2 from the germline V gene are SGHKS and YYEKEE (reference sequence). The CDR3 is 15 residues long. This chain connects TRBV5-5 to TRBJ1-5, with D unclear. This clonotype originated in an adult with an advanced solid tumor such as melanoma, head and neck, liver or kidney cancer. Sample: CD4+ or CD8+ T cells sorted from blood, taken in a trial of the OX40 agonist ivuxolimab. The CDR3: CASSFDWYSNQPQHF. The CDR3, as DNA: TGTGCCAGCAGCTTCGATTGGTATAGCAATCAGCCCCAGCATTTT.